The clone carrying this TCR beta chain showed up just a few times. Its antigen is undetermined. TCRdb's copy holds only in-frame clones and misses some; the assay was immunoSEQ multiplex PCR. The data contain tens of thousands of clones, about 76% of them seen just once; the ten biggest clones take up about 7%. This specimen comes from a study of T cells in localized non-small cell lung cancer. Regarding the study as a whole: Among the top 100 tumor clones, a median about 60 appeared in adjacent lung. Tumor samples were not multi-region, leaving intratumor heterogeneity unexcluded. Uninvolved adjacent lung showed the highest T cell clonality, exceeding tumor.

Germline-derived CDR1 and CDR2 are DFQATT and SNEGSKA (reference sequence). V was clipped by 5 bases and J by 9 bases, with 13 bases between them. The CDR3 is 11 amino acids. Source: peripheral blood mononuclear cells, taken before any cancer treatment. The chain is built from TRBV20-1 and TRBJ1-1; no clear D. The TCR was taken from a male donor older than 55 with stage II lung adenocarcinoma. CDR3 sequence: CSASRSDQAFF. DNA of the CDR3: TGCAGTGCTTCTCGGTCGGACCAAGCTTTCTTT.